This is a list of T cell receptor beta chains from one sample in a study of blood T cell repertoires in COVID-19. Sequencing used immunoSEQ multiplex PCR; TCRdb keeps in-frame clones, though not all of them. The data contain about 80,000 clones, 87% of them singletons. Sequenced input: peripheral blood. These receptor sequences come from an elderly woman with active or convalescent COVID-19. CDR3s include the opening cysteine and the closing phenylalanine or tryptophan. The D gene is left open where the match is weak. Rows give clone size only sometimes, using once, few, many, or a class for an expanded clone.

-	TRBJ2-5	-	TRBV7-2	TGTGCCAGCAGCCCCAGGGGCGGGGAGACCCAGTACTTC	CASSPRGGETQYF
-	TRBJ2-7	-	TRBV19	TGTGCCAGCCTCCGAGGGTCTGGCAGCCCGTTCTCCTACGAGCAGTACTTC	CASLRGSGSPFSYEQYF
-	TRBJ2-2	few	TRBV18	TGTGCCAGCTCACCACCCCGACAGAGCACCGGGGAGCTGTTTTTT	CASSPPRQSTGELFF
-	TRBJ1-6	-	TRBV5-6	TGTGCCAGCAGCTTCGGCAGGGTGCGGAATTCACCCCTCCACTTT	CASSFGRVRNSPLHF
TRBD2	TRBJ2-7	-	TRBV7-2	TGTGCCAGCAGCTTACTAGTTTCTGGCGGCGGGAGGAAGAACTACGAGCAGTACTTC	CASSLLVSGGGRKNYEQYF
-	TRBJ2-1	-	TRBV28	TGTGCCAGCAGGGAACCCCGGGAGGAGCAGTTCTTC	CASREPREEQFF
TRBD2	TRBJ2-5	-	TRBV7-2	TGTGCCAGCAGCACCCGACTAGCGGGGGGGCAAGAGACCCAGTACTTC	CASSTRLAGGQETQYF
-	TRBJ1-4	-	TRBV9	TGTGCCAGCAGCCCTATTTCTCCGGGGTCTGTTAATGAAAAACTGTTTTTT	CASSPISPGSVNEKLFF
-	TRBJ1-1	-	TRBV5-1	TGCGCCAGCAGCTTGGGTAGCACGAACACTGAAGCTTTCTTT	CASSLGSTNTEAFF
-	TRBJ1-3	-	TRBV18	TGTGCCAGCTCACCAAGACAGATACCTGGAAACACCATATATTTT	CASSPRQIPGNTIYF
-	TRBJ2-7	few	TRBV25-1	TGTGCCAGCAGTGAATCTCATGGCCCTTACGAGCAGTACTTC	CASSESHGPYEQYF
-	TRBJ1-3	-	TRBV24-1	TGTGCCCAGGGGCAGGGAAACACCATATATTTT	CAQGQGNTIYF
TRBD2	TRBJ2-3	once	TRBV24-1	TGTGCCACCAGTGAGAGCGGGAGGACAGATACGCAGTATTTT	CATSESGRTDTQYF
TRBD1	TRBJ1-5	-	TRBV27	TGTGCCAGCAGTTTAGGCCAGGGGGCAAGTCAGCCCCAGCATTTT	CASSLGQGASQPQHF
TRBD1	TRBJ2-1	-	TRBV11-2	TGTGCCAGCAGTTTAAGCCGGGACAGTTTCAATGAGCAGTTCTTC	CASSLSRDSFNEQFF
TRBD1	TRBJ2-3	-	TRBV7-9	TGTGCCAGCAGCCGAGACAGGGTTTGGGATACGCAGTATTTT	CASSRDRVWDTQYF
-	TRBJ2-2	-	TRBV19	TGTGCCAGTAGTATGGGACTCATAGCCGGGGAGCTGTTTTTT	CASSMGLIAGELFF
-	TRBJ1-5	-	TRBV12-3/TRBV12-4	TGTGCCAGCAGTGGTCGAGTTAATCAGCCCCAGCATTTT	CASSGRVNQPQHF
-	TRBJ2-3	-	TRBV19	TGTGCCAGTAGTATAACATCTGTCCCAGATACGCAGTATTTT	CASSITSVPDTQYF
-	TRBJ2-1	-	TRBV7-9	TGTGCCAGCAGCTTCGGGTTTAGCCACAATGAGCAGTTCTTC	CASSFGFSHNEQFF
-	TRBJ2-7	-	TRBV4-1	TGCGCCAGCAGCCAAGATGCCAGGGTTACCTACGAGCAGTACTTC	CASSQDARVTYEQYF
TRBD2	TRBJ2-5	-	TRBV18	TGTGCCAGCTCGCCGATAGCGGGACGCGAGACCCAGTACTTC	CASSPIAGRETQYF
-	TRBJ2-7	-	TRBV9	TGTGCCAGCAGCGTAGAGGAGGGAGGTTATTCATACGAGCAGTACTTC	CASSVEEGGYSYEQYF
TRBD1	TRBJ2-1	-	TRBV5-1	TGCGCCAGCAGCTTGACAGGGGAGACCTACAATGAGCAGTTCTTC	CASSLTGETYNEQFF
TRBD2	TRBJ2-3	-	TRBV5-1	TGCGCCAGCAGCTTGACCTTTACTAGCGGTCCGGGGAATACGCAGTATTTT	CASSLTFTSGPGNTQYF
TRBD2	TRBJ2-3	-	TRBV18	TGTGCCAGCTCCCGTGGACTAGCCCCAGATACGCAGTATTTT	CASSRGLAPDTQYF
TRBD1	TRBJ1-6	-	TRBV28	TGTGCCAGCAGTCCTCCTCGGACAGGGGTTTATAATTCACCCCTCCACTTT	CASSPPRTGVYNSPLHF
TRBD1	TRBJ2-7	-	TRBV5-6	TGTGCCAGCAGCAGGGGACAGCGGCCCTACGAGCAGTACTTC	CASSRGQRPYEQYF
TRBD1	TRBJ1-3	-	TRBV29-1	TGCAGCGTTAGGACAGGGGCTGGAAACACCATATATTTT	CSVRTGAGNTIYF
TRBD1	TRBJ1-6	-	TRBV6-2/TRBV6-3	TGTGCCAGCAGTAGATGGACAGGGGAGAGTTCACCCCTCCACTTT	CASSRWTGESSPLHF
-	TRBJ2-7	-	TRBV9	TGTGCCAGCAGCGTAGGGAATCGGAGGGCAGAGCAGTACTTC	CASSVGNRRAEQYF
TRBD1	TRBJ2-5	few	TRBV24-1	TGTGCCACCAGTAAAACAACGGACAGGCAAGAGACCCAGTACTTC	CATSKTTDRQETQYF
TRBD1	TRBJ2-3	-	TRBV12-3/TRBV12-4	TGTGCCAGCAGTGGACAGGTGGGAGATACGCAGTATTTT	CASSGQVGDTQYF
-	TRBJ2-4	once	TRBV6-2/TRBV6-3	TGTGCCAGCAGTTTGGAGGGACAAAACATTCAGTACTTC	CASSLEGQNIQYF
TRBD2	TRBJ2-1	-	TRBV3-1/TRBV3-2	TGTGCCAGCAGCCCAAGACTAGCGGGAGTCAATGAGCAGTTCTTC	CASSPRLAGVNEQFF